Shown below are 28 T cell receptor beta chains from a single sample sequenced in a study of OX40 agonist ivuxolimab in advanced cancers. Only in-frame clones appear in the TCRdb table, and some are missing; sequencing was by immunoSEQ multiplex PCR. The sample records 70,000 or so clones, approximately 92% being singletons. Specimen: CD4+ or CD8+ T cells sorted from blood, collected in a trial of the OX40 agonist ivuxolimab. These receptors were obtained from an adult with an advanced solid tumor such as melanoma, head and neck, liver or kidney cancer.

This CDR3 reads CASSQQGLNEKLFF. In nucleotides, the CDR3 is TGCGCCAGCAGCCAACAGGGTCTTAATGAAAAACTGTTTTTT. The V call is TRBV4-1, the J call TRBJ1-4, with TRBD1 as a possible D gene (5 bases). Germline values: CDR1 MGHRA, CDR2 YSYEKL. CDR3 length: 14 amino acids. The ends were cut back, 2 bases at V and 4 bases at J, with 8 bases in the middle.

The CDR3 sequence is CASSQEVSGGETQYF. In DNA, the CDR3 is TGCGCCAGCAGCCAAGAAGTGAGCGGGGGGGAGACCCAGTACTTC. This chain joins TRBV4-1 and TRBJ2-5; 9 bases map to TRBD2. V gave up 0 bases and J gave up 5 bases; unmatched junction bases: 4. Germline V gene sequence: CDR1 MGHRA, CDR2 YSYEKL. CDR3 length: 15 residues.

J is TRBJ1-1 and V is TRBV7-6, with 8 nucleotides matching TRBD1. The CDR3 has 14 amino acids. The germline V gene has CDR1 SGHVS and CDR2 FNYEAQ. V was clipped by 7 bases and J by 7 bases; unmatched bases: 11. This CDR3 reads CASIAGGRGHEAFF. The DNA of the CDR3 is TGTGCCAGCATTGCCGGGGGCAGGGGGCATGAAGCTTTCTTT.

The CDR3 protein is CASSIDPSTRANTEAFF. CDR3 nucleotide sequence: TGTGCCAGTAGTATTGACCCCTCCACACGCGCGAACACTGAAGCTTTCTTT. V is TRBV19 and J is TRBJ1-1; the D is unclear. The ends were cut back, 3 bases at V and 1 base at J, with 18 bases in the middle. Germline assignment: CDR1 LNHDA and CDR2 SQIVND (reference sequence). CDR3 size: 17 residues.

The CDR3 DNA reads as TGTGCCAGTAGTGTCGGGACAGAGGCCTACGAGCAGTACTTC. Translated: CASSVGTEAYEQYF. This chain uses TRBV19 with TRBJ2-7, with TRBD1 matching 7 bases. The CDR3 has 14 residues. The germline gives CDR1 LNHDA, CDR2 SQIVND (reference sequence). The junction had 6 bases not matched to a gene; V was cut back by 5 bases and J by 2 bases.

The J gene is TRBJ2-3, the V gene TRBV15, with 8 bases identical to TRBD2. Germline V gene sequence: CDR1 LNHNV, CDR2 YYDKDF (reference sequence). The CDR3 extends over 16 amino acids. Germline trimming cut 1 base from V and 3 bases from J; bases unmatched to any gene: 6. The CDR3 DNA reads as TGTGCCACCAGCAGAGTAGCGGGACTAGTAACAGATACGCAGTATTTT. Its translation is CATSRVAGLVTDTQYF.

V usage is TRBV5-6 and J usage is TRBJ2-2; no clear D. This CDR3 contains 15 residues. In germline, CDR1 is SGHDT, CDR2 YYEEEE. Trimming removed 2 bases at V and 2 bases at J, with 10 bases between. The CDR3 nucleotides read TGTGCCAGCAGCTTCCGGACGCTCAACACCGGGGAGCTGTTTTTT. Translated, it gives CASSFRTLNTGELFF.

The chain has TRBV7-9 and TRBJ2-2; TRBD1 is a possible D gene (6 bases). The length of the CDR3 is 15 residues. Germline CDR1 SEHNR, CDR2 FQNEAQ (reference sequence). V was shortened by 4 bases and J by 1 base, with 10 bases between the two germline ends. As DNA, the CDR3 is TGTGCCAGCAGCTCCAAACAGGGGAACACCGGGGAGCTGTTTTTT. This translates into CASSSKQGNTGELFF.

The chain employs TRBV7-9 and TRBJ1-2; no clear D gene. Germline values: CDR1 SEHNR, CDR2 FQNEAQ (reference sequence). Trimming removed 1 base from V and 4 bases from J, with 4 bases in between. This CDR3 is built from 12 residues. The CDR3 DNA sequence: TGTGCCAGCAGCTTAGACAGCTATGGCTACACCTTC. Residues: CASSLDSYGYTF.

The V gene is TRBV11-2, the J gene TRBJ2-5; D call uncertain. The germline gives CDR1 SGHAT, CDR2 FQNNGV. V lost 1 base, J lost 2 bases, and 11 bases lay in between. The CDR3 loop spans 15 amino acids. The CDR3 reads CASSLVGRTQETQYF. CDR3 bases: TGTGCCAGCAGCTTAGTGGGCAGGACGCAAGAGACCCAGTACTTC.

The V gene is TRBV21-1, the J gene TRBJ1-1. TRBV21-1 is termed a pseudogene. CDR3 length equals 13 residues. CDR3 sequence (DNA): TGTGCCAGCAGCACTGGATCGAACACTGAAGCTTTCTTT. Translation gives CASSTGSNTEAFF.

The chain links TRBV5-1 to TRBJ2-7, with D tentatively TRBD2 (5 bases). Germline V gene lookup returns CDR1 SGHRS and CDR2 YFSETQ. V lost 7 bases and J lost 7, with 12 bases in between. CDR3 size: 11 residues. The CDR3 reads CASELSGEQYF. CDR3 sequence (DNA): TGCGCCAGCGAATTGTCGGGGGAGCAGTACTTC.

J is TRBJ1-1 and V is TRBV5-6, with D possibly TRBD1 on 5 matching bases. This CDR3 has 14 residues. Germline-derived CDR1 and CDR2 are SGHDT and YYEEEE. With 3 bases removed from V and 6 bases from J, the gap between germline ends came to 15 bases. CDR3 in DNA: TGTGCCAGCAGCTCCGGGACCGTCTTAGCTGAAGCTTTCTTT. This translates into CASSSGTVLAEAFF.

CDR3 DNA sequence: TGTGCCAGCAGCTTCCGGGACAGAGCCTACGAGCAGTACTTC. The encoded protein is CASSFRDRAYEQYF. The V gene is TRBV13, the J gene TRBJ2-7, with 7 bases matching TRBD1. V shed 3 bases, J shed 2 bases, and the junction held 4 bases outside the gene matches. The CDR3 consists of 14 residues. Germline CDR1 is PRHDT and CDR2 is FYEKMQ (reference sequence).

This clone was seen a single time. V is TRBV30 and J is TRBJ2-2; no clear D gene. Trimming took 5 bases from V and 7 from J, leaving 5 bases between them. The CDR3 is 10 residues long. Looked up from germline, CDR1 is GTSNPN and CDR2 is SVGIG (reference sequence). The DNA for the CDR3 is TGTGCCTGGTTTGGCGGGGAGCTGTTTTTT. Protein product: CAWFGGELFF.

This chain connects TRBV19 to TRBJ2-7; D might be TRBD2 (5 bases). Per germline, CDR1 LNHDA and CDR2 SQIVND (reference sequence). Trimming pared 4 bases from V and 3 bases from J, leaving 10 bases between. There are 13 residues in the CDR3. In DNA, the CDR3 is TGTGCCAGTAGTACAAGCGGATTCTACGAGCAGTACTTC. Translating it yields CASSTSGFYEQYF. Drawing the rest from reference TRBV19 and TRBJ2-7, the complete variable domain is DGGITQSPKYLFRKEGQNVTLSCEQNLNHDAMYWYRQDPGQGLRLIYYSQIVNDFQKGDIAEGYSVSREKKESFPLTVTSAQKNPTAFYLCASSTSGFYEQYFGPGTRLTVT.

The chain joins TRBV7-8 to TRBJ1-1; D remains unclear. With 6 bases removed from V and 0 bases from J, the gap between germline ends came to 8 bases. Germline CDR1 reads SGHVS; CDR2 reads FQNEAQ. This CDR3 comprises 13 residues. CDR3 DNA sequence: TGTGCCAGCAGACCAGAATTGAACACTGAAGCTTTCTTT. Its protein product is CASRPELNTEAFF.

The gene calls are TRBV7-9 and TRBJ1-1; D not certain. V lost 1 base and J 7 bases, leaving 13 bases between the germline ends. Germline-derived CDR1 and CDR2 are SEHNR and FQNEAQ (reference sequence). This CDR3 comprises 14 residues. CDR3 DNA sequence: TGTGCCAGCAGCTTAGACGTGGGTCTGGTTGAAGCTTTCTTT. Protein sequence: CASSLDVGLVEAFF. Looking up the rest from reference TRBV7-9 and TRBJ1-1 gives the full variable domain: DTGVSQNPRHKITKRGQNVTFRCDPISEHNRLYWYRQTLGQGPEFLTYFQNEAQLEKSRLLSDRFSAERPKGSFSTLEIQRTEQGDSAMYLCASSLDVGLVEAFFGQGTRLTVV.

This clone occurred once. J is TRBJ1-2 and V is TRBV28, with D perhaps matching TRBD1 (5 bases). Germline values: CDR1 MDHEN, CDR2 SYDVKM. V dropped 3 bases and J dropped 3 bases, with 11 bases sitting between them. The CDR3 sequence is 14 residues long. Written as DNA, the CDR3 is TGTGCCAGCAGTTTTGACAGAAGAGACTATGGCTACACCTTC. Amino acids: CASSFDRRDYGYTF.

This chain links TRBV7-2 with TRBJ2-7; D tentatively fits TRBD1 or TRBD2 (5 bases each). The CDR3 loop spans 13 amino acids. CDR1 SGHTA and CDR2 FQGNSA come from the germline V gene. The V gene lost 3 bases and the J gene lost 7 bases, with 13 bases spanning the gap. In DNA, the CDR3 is TGTGCCAGCAGCTTCGGGGACCCCGGGGAGCAGTACTTC. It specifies CASSFGDPGEQYF.

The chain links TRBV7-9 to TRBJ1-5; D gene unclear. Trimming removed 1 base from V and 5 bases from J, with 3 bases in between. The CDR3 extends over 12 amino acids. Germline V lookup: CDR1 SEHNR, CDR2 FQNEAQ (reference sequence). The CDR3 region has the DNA TGTGCCAGCAGCTTAGAGGATCAGCCCCAGCATTTT. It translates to CASSLEDQPQHF.

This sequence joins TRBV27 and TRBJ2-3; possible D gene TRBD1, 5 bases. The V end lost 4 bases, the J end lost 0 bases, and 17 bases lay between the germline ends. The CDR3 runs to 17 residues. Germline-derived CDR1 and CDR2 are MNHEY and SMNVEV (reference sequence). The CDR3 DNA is TGTGCCAGCAGTTACTTAGACGGACACTTTAGCACAGATACGCAGTATTTT. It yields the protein CASSYLDGHFSTDTQYF.

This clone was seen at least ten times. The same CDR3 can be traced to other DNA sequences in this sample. For the CDR3, the DNA is TGTGCCAGCAGGGCACAGGGGAACAACGTAGGTGGCTACACCTTC. It codes for CASRAQGNNVGGYTF. The V call is TRBV27, the J call TRBJ1-2; the match to TRBD1 covers 7 bases. Germline V CDR1 and CDR2: MNHEY, SMNVEV (reference sequence). V shed 6 bases and J 7 bases; nucleotides not matched to a gene: 14. The CDR3 length is 15 residues.

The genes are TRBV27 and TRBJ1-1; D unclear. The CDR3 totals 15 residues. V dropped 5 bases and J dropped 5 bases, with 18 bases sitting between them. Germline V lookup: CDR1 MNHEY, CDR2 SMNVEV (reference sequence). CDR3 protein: CASSPHWGGRTEAFF. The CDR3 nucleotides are TGTGCCAGCAGTCCCCATTGGGGAGGGCGAACTGAAGCTTTCTTT.

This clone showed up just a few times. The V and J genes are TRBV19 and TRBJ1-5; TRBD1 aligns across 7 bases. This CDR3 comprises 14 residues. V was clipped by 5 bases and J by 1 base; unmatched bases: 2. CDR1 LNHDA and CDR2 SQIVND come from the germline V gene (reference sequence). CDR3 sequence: CASSVTGSNQPQHF. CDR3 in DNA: TGTGCCAGTAGTGTGACAGGGAGCAATCAGCCCCAGCATTTT.

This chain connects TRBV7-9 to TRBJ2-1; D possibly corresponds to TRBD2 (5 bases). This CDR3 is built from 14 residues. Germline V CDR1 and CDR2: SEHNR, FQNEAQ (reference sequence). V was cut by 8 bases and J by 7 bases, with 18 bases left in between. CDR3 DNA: TGTGCCAGCCTAGAGGGCCGAAGCCCGAATGAGCAGTTCTTC. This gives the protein CASLEGRSPNEQFF.

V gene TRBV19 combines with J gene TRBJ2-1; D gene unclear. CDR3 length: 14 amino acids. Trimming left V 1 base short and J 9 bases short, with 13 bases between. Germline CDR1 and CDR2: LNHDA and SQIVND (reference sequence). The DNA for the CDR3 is TGTGCCAGTAGTATAGCCCTTCGGTATACTGAGCAGTTCTTC. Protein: CASSIALRYTEQFF.

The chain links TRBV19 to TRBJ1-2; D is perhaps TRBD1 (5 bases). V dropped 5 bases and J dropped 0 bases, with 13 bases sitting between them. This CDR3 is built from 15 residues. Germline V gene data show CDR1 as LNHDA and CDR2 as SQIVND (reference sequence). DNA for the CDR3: TGTGCCAGTAGTCCCGGGACTAGATCTAACTATGGCTACACCTTC. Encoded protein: CASSPGTRSNYGYTF.